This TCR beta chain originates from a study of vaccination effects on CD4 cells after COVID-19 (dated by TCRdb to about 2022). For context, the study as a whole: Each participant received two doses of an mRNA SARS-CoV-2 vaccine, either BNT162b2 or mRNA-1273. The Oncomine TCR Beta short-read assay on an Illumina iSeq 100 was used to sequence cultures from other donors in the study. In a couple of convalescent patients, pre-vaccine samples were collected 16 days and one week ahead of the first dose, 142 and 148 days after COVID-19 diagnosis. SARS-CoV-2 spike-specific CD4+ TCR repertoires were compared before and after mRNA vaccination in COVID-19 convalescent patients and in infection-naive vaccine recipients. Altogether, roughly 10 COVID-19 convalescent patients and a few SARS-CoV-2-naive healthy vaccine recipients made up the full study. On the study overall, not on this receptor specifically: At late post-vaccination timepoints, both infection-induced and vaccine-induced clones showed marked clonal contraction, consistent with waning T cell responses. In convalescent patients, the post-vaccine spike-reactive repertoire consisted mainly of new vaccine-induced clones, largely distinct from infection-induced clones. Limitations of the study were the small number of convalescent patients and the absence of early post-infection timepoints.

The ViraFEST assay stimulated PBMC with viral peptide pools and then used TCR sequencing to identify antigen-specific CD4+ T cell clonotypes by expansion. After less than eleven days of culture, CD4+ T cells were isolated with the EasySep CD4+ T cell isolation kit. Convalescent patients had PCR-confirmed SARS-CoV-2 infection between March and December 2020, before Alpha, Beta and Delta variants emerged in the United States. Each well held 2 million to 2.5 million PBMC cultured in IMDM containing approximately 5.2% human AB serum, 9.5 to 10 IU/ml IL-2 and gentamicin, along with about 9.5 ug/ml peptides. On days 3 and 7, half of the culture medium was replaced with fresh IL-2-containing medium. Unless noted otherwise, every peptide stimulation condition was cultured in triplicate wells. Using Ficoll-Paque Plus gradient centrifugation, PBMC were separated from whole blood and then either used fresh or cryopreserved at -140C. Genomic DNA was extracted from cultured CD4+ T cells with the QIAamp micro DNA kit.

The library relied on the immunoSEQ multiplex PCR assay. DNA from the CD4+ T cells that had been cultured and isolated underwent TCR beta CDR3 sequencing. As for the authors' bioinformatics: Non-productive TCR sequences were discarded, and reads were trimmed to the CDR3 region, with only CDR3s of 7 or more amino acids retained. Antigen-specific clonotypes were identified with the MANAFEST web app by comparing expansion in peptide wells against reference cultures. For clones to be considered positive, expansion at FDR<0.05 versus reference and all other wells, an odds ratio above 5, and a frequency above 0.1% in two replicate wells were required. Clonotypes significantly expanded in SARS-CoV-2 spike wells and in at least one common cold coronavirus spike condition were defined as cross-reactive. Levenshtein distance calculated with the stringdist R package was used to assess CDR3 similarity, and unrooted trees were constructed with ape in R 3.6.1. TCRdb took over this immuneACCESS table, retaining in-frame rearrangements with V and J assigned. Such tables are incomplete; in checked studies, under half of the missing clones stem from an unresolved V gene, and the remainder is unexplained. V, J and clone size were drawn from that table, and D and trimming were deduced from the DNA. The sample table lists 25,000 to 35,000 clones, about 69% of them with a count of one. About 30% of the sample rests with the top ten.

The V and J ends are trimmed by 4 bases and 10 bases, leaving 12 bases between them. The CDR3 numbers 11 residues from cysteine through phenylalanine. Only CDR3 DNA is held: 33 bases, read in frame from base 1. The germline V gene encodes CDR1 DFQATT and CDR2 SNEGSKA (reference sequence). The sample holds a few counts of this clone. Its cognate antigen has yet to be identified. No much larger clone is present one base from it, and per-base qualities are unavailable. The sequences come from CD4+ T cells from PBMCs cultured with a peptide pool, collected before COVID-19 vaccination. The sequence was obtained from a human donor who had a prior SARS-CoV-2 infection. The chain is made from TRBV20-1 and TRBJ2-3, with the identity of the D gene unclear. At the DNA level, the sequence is TGCAGTGCTAATTTAGGAAGGCCGCAGTATTTT. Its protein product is CSANLGRPQYF.